The 4 T cell receptor beta chains below all came from one sample that was sequenced in a study of response to subunit inactivated influenza vaccine. TCRdb recomputed calls from the RT-PCR reads with MiXCR, one row per CDR3 protein. The sample comprises 860,000 or so distinct CDR3 sequences, 21% of which are singletons, and about a tenth rests with the top ten. Sequenced here: PBMCs from blood, sampled roughly 5 days after vaccination. Source of these receptors: a man in his fifties who received an inactivated influenza vaccine.

In its sample, this clonotype was seen many times. The rearrangement links TRBV12-3 or TRBV12-4 to TRBJ2-1; 9 bases fit TRBD2. J was trimmed by 9 bases and V by 3 bases; bases with no gene match: 6. The CDR3 runs 14 residues. The CDR3 sequence is CASSFPSGMGEQFF. DNA of the CDR3: TGTGCCAGCAGTTTCCCTAGCGGGATGGGTGAGCAGTTCTTC.

The chain uses TRBV14 and TRBJ2-3, with D possibly TRBD1 on 6 matching bases. Germline values: CDR1 SGHDN, CDR2 FVKESK. The CDR3 runs 17 residues. Trimming took off 3 bases at V and 4 bases at J, with 20 bases between the two ends. CDR3 protein: CASSHLTGGLFPDTQYF. The CDR3 DNA is TGTGCCAGCAGCCACCTCACTGGGGGCCTCTTTCCAGATACGCAGTATTTT.

This clonotype has only a few counts. The chain links TRBV4-3 to TRBJ2-7; D may be TRBD1 (5 bases). This CDR3 contains 15 residues. CDR1 is LGHNA and CDR2 is YSLEER in the germline V gene. The V and J ends lost 1 base and 6 bases respectively, with 16 bases between them. The CDR3 DNA reads as TGCGCCAGCAGCCAAGGTATCAGGGTACGAAGCGAGCAGTACTTC. It encodes CASSQGIRVRSEQYF.

The sample holds a few counts of this clonotype. The chain is built from TRBV20-1 and TRBJ1-5; 7 bases align to TRBD1. From germline, CDR1 is DFQATT and CDR2 SNEGSKA (reference sequence). With 1 base clipped from V and 6 bases from J, the junction kept 3 bases outside the gene matches. This CDR3 spans 13 amino acids. The CDR3 coding sequence is TGCAGTGCTAGAGGACAGGGCGGTCAGCCCCAGCATTTT. Its translation is CSARGQGGQPQHF.